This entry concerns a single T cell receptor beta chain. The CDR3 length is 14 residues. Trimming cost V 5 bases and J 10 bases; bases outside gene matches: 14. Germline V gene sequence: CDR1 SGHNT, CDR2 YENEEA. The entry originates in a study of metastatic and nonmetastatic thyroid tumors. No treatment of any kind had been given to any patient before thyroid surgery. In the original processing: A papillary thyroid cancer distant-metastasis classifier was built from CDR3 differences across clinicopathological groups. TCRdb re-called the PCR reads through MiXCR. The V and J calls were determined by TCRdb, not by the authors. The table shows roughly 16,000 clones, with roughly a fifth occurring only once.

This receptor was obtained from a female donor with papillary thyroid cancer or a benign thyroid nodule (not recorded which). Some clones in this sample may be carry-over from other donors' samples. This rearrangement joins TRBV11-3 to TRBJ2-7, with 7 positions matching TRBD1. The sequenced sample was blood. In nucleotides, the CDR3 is TGTGCCAGCAGCCCCGGGACAGCATGGGGCGATCAGTACTTC. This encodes CASSPGTAWGDQYF.